A single sample gave rise to the 12 T cell receptor beta chains below, sequenced in a study of OX40 agonist ivuxolimab in advanced cancers. The data were produced by immunoSEQ multiplex PCR, yet TCRdb's version contains in-frame clones alone and is incomplete. The sample contains about 140,000 clones, approximately 94% of which appear only once. The input for sequencing was CD4+ or CD8+ T cells sorted from blood, taken in a trial of the OX40 agonist ivuxolimab. All receptors come from an adult with an advanced solid tumor such as melanoma, head and neck, liver or kidney cancer.

This clone turned up a few times. The V gene is TRBV4-1, the J gene TRBJ1-5; a possible D gene is TRBD1 (5 bases). The CDR3 contains 13 residues. Germline V lookup: CDR1 MGHRA, CDR2 YSYEKL. With 3 bases removed from V and 7 bases from J, the gap between germline ends came to 10 bases. CDR3 region: CASSHTGWQPQHF. The DNA for the CDR3 is TGCGCCAGCAGCCACACAGGATGGCAGCCCCAGCATTTT.

V and J are TRBV5-1 and TRBJ1-1, with 7 nucleotides matching TRBD1. CDR3 size: 18 residues. In germline, CDR1 is SGHRS, CDR2 YFSETQ. The J segment lost 4 bases and the V segment lost 5 bases, leaving 20 bases of the junction unmatched. The DNA for the CDR3 is TGCGCCAGCAGTCCCCAGGGGGGGGGCTTTGGTCGGGGCACTGAAGCTTTCTTT. Residues: CASSPQGGGFGRGTEAFF.

The chain employs TRBV11-2 and TRBJ1-5; possibly TRBD1 for D (6 bases). This CDR3 has 13 amino acids. V was clipped by 2 bases and J by 7 bases, with 9 bases between them. From germline, CDR1 is SGHAT and CDR2 FQNNGV. The CDR3 is CASSLSRGQPQHF. Here the CDR3 DNA reads TGTGCCAGCAGCTTAAGCAGGGGACAGCCCCAGCATTTT.

This chain links TRBV6-1 with TRBJ2-7; D may be TRBD2 (5 bases). This CDR3 spans 13 amino acids. The germline CDR1 and CDR2 sequences are MNHNS and SASEGT. Trimming left V 2 bases short and J 4 bases short, with 9 bases between. CDR3 region: CASSESGNYEQYF. CDR3 sequence (DNA): TGTGCCAGCAGTGAATCGGGGAATTACGAGCAGTACTTC.

The V call is TRBV5-1, the J call TRBJ1-6; possible D gene TRBD1, 5 bases. The V gene's germline CDR1 is SGHRS and CDR2 YFSETQ. This CDR3 contains 14 residues. Trimming took 2 bases from V and 6 from J, leaving 9 bases between them. In DNA form, the CDR3 reads TGCGCCAGCAGCTTAGGGGTTGTTAATTCACCCCTCCACTTT. Translating it yields CASSLGVVNSPLHF. Full variable domain (outside the CDR3, taken from reference TRBV5-1 and TRBJ1-6): KAGVTQTPRYLIKTRGQQVTLSCSPISGHRSVSWYQQTPGQGLQFLFEYFSETQRNKGNFPGRFSGRQFSNSRSEMNVSTLELGDSALYLCASSLGVVNSPLHFGNGTRLTVT.

This rearrangement joins TRBV28 to TRBJ1-5; D uncertain. Trimming removed 2 bases from V and 4 bases from J, with 6 bases in between. CDR3 length: 13 residues. The germline V gene has CDR1 MDHEN and CDR2 SYDVKM. CDR3 in amino acids: CASSLVGNQPQHF. In nucleotides, the CDR3 is TGTGCCAGCAGTTTAGTAGGGAATCAGCCCCAGCATTTT.

The chain's CDR3 is CASSRTGGDSPLHF. CDR3 in DNA: TGTGCCAGCAGCAGGACAGGGGGCGATTCACCCCTCCACTTT. This sequence joins TRBV6-5 and TRBJ1-6; TRBD1 aligns across 11 bases. There are 14 residues in the CDR3. Unmatched junction bases numbered 3, after V lost 6 bases and J lost 8 bases. In germline, CDR1 is MNHEY, CDR2 SVGAGI.

The chain couples TRBV28 to TRBJ1-5; D not certain. The length of the CDR3 is 15 residues. In germline, CDR1 is MDHEN, CDR2 SYDVKM. Trimming took 5 bases from V and 3 from J, leaving 14 bases between them. CDR3 nucleotides: TGTGCCAGCAGTGCAACAAGGATGCCCAATCAGCCCCAGCATTTT. This encodes CASSATRMPNQPQHF.

This chain joins TRBV18 and TRBJ2-2; 9 bases are a match to TRBD2. V lost 0 bases to trimming and J lost 5 bases; unmatched junction nucleotides: 4. Per the germline V gene, CDR1 is KGHSH and CDR2 is LQKENI. This CDR3 is built from 16 residues. The CDR3 bases are TGTGCCAGCTCACCACCGGCTAGCGGGACGACCGGGGAGCTGTTTTTT. Translated, it gives CASSPPASGTTGELFF.

The rearrangement uses TRBV5-4 and TRBJ1-3, with D unclear. Germline values: CDR1 SGHNT, CDR2 YYREEE (reference sequence). This CDR3 spans 14 amino acids. V gave up 0 bases and J gave up 0 bases, with 4 bases separating them. DNA of the CDR3: TGTGCCAGCAGCTTGGACAGCTCTGGAAACACCATATATTTT. Amino acids: CASSLDSSGNTIYF.

The J gene is TRBJ2-7, the V gene TRBV29-1; TRBD2 might be the D (5 bases). The CDR3 is 13 amino acids. Germline V gene sequence: CDR1 SQVTM, CDR2 ANQGSEA. V was shortened by 7 bases and J by 4 bases, with 17 bases between the two germline ends. The CDR3, as DNA: TGCAGCGCACGAGGACTCCCCCTTTACGAGCAGTACTTC. Protein: CSARGLPLYEQYF.

This clone was found a few times. J is TRBJ1-1 and V is TRBV7-2, with 7 nucleotides matching TRBD1. The CDR3 consists of 16 residues. Trimming cost V 5 bases and J 4 bases; bases outside gene matches: 13. Per the germline V gene, CDR1 is SGHTA and CDR2 is FQGNSA. The CDR3: CASSPSPRGQRTEAFF. The CDR3 nucleotides read TGTGCCAGCAGCCCTTCCCCTCGGGGACAGCGCACTGAAGCTTTCTTT.